In this sample, the clone carrying this T cell receptor (beta chain) turned up once. This record comes from a study of blood T cell repertoires in COVID-19. Clones were read by immunoSEQ multiplex PCR, and TCRdb kept only the in-frame ones, dropping some. The profile shows roughly 320,000 clones, over 90% of them singletons. Ages ranged from about 18 to 100 years, with residence in some 25 US areas. The sequenced sample was PBMCs or T cells enriched from blood (not recorded which). The sequence was obtained from a woman in her 30s who had been exposed to COVID-19.

CDR3 loop: CASSSGGSTFYTDTQYF. The DNA of the CDR3 is TGTGCCAGTTCTAGCGGGGGGTCAACTTTTTACACAGATACGCAGTATTTT. V gene TRBV5-6 combines with J gene TRBJ2-3; TRBD2 matches 11 bases. The CDR3 is made up of 17 amino acids. V dropped 8 bases and J dropped 2; count of bases not matched to a gene: 13. Germline loops: CDR1 SGHDT, CDR2 YYEEEE.